This paragraph reports one T cell receptor beta chain. As yet, its antigen is unknown. Some clones are missing from TCRdb's copy, which holds only in-frame ones; the method was immunoSEQ multiplex PCR. Found here are about 76,000 clones, about 89% of them singletons; the top ten hold 10% to 15%. The CDR3 covers 15 residues. V shed 4 bases, J shed 7 bases, and the junction held 11 bases outside the gene matches. Germline V CDR1 and CDR2: SEHNR, FQNEAQ (reference sequence). This specimen belongs to a study of OX40 agonist ivuxolimab in advanced cancers. In the study overall: Ivuxolimab, which is an agonistic anti-OX40 (CD134) antibody, was administered to the patients. Notes on the study in general: Nonresponders, in some cases, also had low normalized T-cell clonal expansion. With doses of 0.1-3.0 mg/kg, partial responders showed among the lowest clonal expansion.

Systemic immunosuppression or a history of autoimmune disease excluded patients. The sample in question was CD4+ or CD8+ T cells sorted from blood, obtained in a trial of the OX40 agonist ivuxolimab. The chain combines TRBV7-9 with TRBJ1-1; 8 bases line up with TRBD1. The TCR comes from an adult with an advanced solid tumor such as melanoma, head and neck, liver or kidney cancer. Here the CDR3 DNA reads TGTGCCAGCAGCTCCTGGACAGGGAGGATCGATGAAGCTTTCTTT. Translated, it gives CASSSWTGRIDEAFF.